A single sample is the source of the 29 T cell receptor beta chains below, sequenced in a study of Graves' ophthalmopathy and Graves' hyperthyroidism. Transcripts of RNA were the source for amplifying TCR beta CDR3 regions. Following a first-round RT-PCR that used HTBI primers, a second-round multiplex PCR was carried out. Each CDR3 protein is one row after TCRdb ran MiXCR on the multiplex PCR reads. The sample includes 500,000 to 700,000 distinct CDR3 sequences, around a fifth of them seen just once. What was sequenced was peripheral blood. All receptors derive from a young woman with stable Graves' hyperthyroidism. Some clones in this sample may be carry-over from other donors' samples.

The rearrangement links TRBV3-1 to TRBJ1-3; D is unresolved. Germline CDR1 is LGHDT and CDR2 is YNNKEL (reference sequence). V shed 3 bases and J shed 0 bases, with 12 bases lying between them. This CDR3 spans 16 amino acids. CDR3 sequence (DNA): TGTGCCAGCAGCCATCGAGAAGAACGCTCTGGAAACACCATATATTTT. Protein product: CASSHREERSGNTIYF.

The DNA of the CDR3 is TGTGCCAGCAGCTTGAAGGGGGGAGGACGCACTGAAGCTTTCTTT. This gives the protein CASSLKGGGRTEAFF. The gene calls are TRBV5-6 and TRBJ1-1; D may be TRBD1 (6 bases). V lost 1 base and J lost 4, with 14 bases in between. The CDR3 is made up of 15 amino acids. Germline CDR1 is SGHDT and CDR2 is YYEEEE.

At least ten counts were recorded for this clonotype. The chain is built from TRBV6-5 and TRBJ2-7; 8 bases fit TRBD2. The CDR3 is 15 residues long. The J segment lost 2 bases and the V segment lost 5 bases, leaving 8 bases of the junction unmatched. Looked up from germline, CDR1 is MNHEY and CDR2 is SVGAGI. This CDR3 reads CASSLRAGVTYEQYF. CDR3 nucleotide sequence: TGTGCCAGCAGTCTACGAGCGGGGGTCACCTACGAGCAGTACTTC.

The table lists this clonotype with a few counts. The J gene is TRBJ1-2, the V gene TRBV4-1, with D perhaps TRBD1 (6 bases). V was trimmed by 1 base and J by 4 bases, leaving 13 bases between them. This CDR3 has 15 residues. Germline V gene data show CDR1 as MGHRA and CDR2 as YSYEKL. This CDR3 reads CASSQVKDSVYGYTF. The CDR3 nucleotides read TGCGCCAGCAGCCAAGTAAAGGACAGTGTCTATGGCTACACCTTC.

This clonotype occurred many times. This chain uses TRBV12-3 or TRBV12-4 with TRBJ1-1; D unresolved. V was shortened by 3 bases and J by 0 bases, with 8 bases between the two germline ends. The CDR3 is 14 amino acids. The CDR3 loop is CASSFSTLNTEAFF. As DNA, the CDR3 is TGTGCCAGCAGTTTTTCGACGCTGAACACTGAAGCTTTCTTT.

Ten or more counts support this clonotype. V usage is TRBV27 and J usage is TRBJ1-2; D not certain. Germline lookup yields CDR1 MNHEY and CDR2 SMNVEV (reference sequence). The CDR3 is made up of 14 amino acids. V was shortened by 7 bases and J by 7 bases, with 19 bases between the two germline ends. As DNA, the CDR3 is TGTGCCAGCACCCTATGGGGTTCGGAGGCTGGCTACACCTTC. The encoded protein is CASTLWGSEAGYTF.

This clonotype has at least ten counts. The gene calls are TRBV5-1 and TRBJ1-2; the D is unclear. The CDR3 contains 13 residues. Between the trimmed V and J ends, which lost 0 bases and 8 bases, there was a span of 11 bases. The germline gives CDR1 SGHRS, CDR2 YFSETQ. The CDR3 sequence is CASSLEGLEGYTF. The DNA for the CDR3 is TGCGCCAGCAGCTTGGAGGGTCTGGAGGGCTACACCTTC.

At least ten counts were recorded for this clonotype. The gene calls are TRBV29-1 and TRBJ1-1; 7 bases map to TRBD1. The germline V gene has CDR1 SQVTM and CDR2 ANQGSEA. V shed 6 bases, J shed 2 bases, and the junction held 9 bases outside the gene matches. The CDR3 totals 14 residues. The CDR3: CSVAGGNINTEAFF. The CDR3 DNA follows: TGCAGCGTCGCAGGGGGGAACATAAACACTGAAGCTTTCTTT.

This clonotype was detected ten times or more. The rearrangement uses TRBV19 and TRBJ2-2; D unresolved. Trimming cost V 1 base and J 8 bases, with 8 bases left between them. Germline V CDR1 and CDR2: LNHDA, SQIVND (reference sequence). CDR3 length: 13 amino acids. The CDR3: CASSIVFEGELFF. CDR3 in DNA: TGTGCCAGTAGTATAGTCTTCGAGGGGGAGCTGTTTTTT.

The chain carries TRBV6-1 and TRBJ2-2; either TRBD1 or TRBD2 may fit D (5 bases each). Germline CDR1 is MNHNS and CDR2 is SASEGT. Trimming shortened V by 3 bases and J by 7 bases, and 18 bases separated the two germline ends. This CDR3 is built from 16 residues. The DNA of the CDR3 is TGTGCCAGCAGTGACCCCGGGGCAGGGCGGATCGGGGAGCTGTTTTTT. Encoded protein: CASSDPGAGRIGELFF.

The chain combines TRBV7-8 with TRBJ2-7; perhaps TRBD2 as D (6 bases). The V gene lost 2 bases and the J gene lost 3 bases, with 11 bases spanning the gap. The CDR3 totals 14 residues. Germline CDR1 is SGHVS and CDR2 is FQNEAQ. CDR3 coding DNA: TGTGCCAGCAGCTTATTGCGGACTAACTACGAGCAGTACTTC. Translating gives CASSLLRTNYEQYF.

V is TRBV12-3 or TRBV12-4 and J is TRBJ1-1; 10 nucleotides match TRBD1. J was trimmed by 6 bases and V by 5 bases; bases with no gene match: 6. The CDR3 runs to 14 residues. The CDR3 region has the DNA TGTGCCAGCAGTCTGGGACAGGGGACCCCTGAAGCTTTCTTT. Its protein is CASSLGQGTPEAFF.

The chain couples TRBV11-2 to TRBJ2-5, with 7 bases lining up with TRBD2. The CDR3 sequence is 17 residues long. Germline V CDR1 and CDR2: SGHAT, FQNNGV. Trimming cost V 5 bases and J 3 bases; bases outside gene matches: 15. CDR3: CASSPSLPSGTKETQYF. CDR3 sequence (DNA): TGTGCCAGCAGCCCTTCGCTTCCTAGCGGCACTAAAGAGACCCAGTACTTC.

This clonotype was seen ten or more times. The J gene is TRBJ1-2, the V gene TRBV28, with 7 bases lining up with TRBD1. The CDR3 is made up of 14 amino acids. Germline values: CDR1 MDHEN, CDR2 SYDVKM. Trimming at V came to 4 bases and at J to 2 bases, leaving 4 bases not matched to a gene. The CDR3, as DNA: TGTGCCAGCAGTTGGGACAGAGCCAACTATGGCTACACCTTC. Protein product: CASSWDRANYGYTF.

This rearrangement joins TRBV28 to TRBJ1-1; D is unclear. The V gene's germline CDR1 is MDHEN and CDR2 SYDVKM. Trimming removed 6 bases at V and 3 bases at J, with 14 bases between. The CDR3 runs 14 residues. This CDR3 reads CASSPSLRYTEAFF. The CDR3 DNA follows: TGTGCCAGCAGCCCGAGTCTCCGTTACACTGAAGCTTTCTTT.

Only a few counts were recorded for this clonotype. V and J are TRBV3-1 and TRBJ1-1, with TRBD1 as a possible D gene (5 bases). The CDR3 runs to 15 residues. Per the germline V gene, CDR1 is LGHDT and CDR2 is YNNKEL (reference sequence). V was cut by 3 bases and J by 0 bases, with 11 bases left in between. CDR3 region: CASSQAGLLNTEAFF. CDR3 nucleotides: TGTGCCAGCAGCCAGGCGGGACTGTTGAACACTGAAGCTTTCTTT.

This sequence joins TRBV3-1 and TRBJ2-7; D is possibly TRBD1 (5 bases). Trimming removed 6 bases at V and 2 bases at J, with 11 bases between. The CDR3 has 13 amino acids. In germline, CDR1 is LGHDT, CDR2 YNNKEL (reference sequence). The CDR3 DNA follows: TGTGCCAGCAGTCCCATGGACACCTACGAGCAGTACTTC. Translation gives CASSPMDTYEQYF.

This clonotype appeared many times. The CDR3 sequence is CASSQWGGTEAFF. The CDR3 DNA is TGTGCCAGCAGCCAATGGGGAGGCACTGAAGCTTTCTTT. The genes are TRBV14 and TRBJ1-1; no reliable D call. This CDR3 has 13 amino acids. Germline V gene sequence: CDR1 SGHDN, CDR2 FVKESK. The V and J ends lost 2 bases and 4 bases respectively, with 8 bases between them. Based on the CDR3 plus reference TRBV14 and TRBJ1-1, the full variable domain is EAGVTQFPSHSVIEKGQTVTLRCDPISGHDNLYWYRRVMGKEIKFLLHFVKESKQDESGMPNNRFLAERTGGTYSTLKVQPAELEDSGVYFCASSQWGGTEAFFGQGTRLTVV.

The chain is built from TRBV6-1 and TRBJ2-2, with TRBD1 identical over 8 bases. The CDR3 totals 16 residues. Germline V gene data show CDR1 as MNHNS and CDR2 as SASEGT. V was clipped by 4 bases and J by 3 bases; unmatched bases: 7. The CDR3 coding sequence is TGTGCCAGCAGTGGTAGGACAGGGACGTACACCGGGGAGCTGTTTTTT. It translates to CASSGRTGTYTGELFF.

This clonotype was counted ten times or more. The gene calls are TRBV2 and TRBJ1-3; TRBD1 is a possible D gene (6 bases). V was shortened by 6 bases and J by 2 bases, with 14 bases between the two germline ends. CDR3 size: 15 residues. The V gene's germline CDR1 is SNHLY and CDR2 FYNNEI. The CDR3 sequence: CASSQTGLPGNTIYF. CDR3 nucleotides: TGTGCCAGCAGCCAGACAGGCCTCCCTGGAAACACCATATATTTT.

The chain recombines TRBV12-3 or TRBV12-4 with TRBJ1-2; 7 bases fit TRBD1. The CDR3 has 14 amino acids. The ends lost 7 bases at V and 2 bases at J; junction bases unmatched: 7. As DNA, the CDR3 is TGTGCCAGCACCCAGCAGGGGGGGAACTATGGCTACACCTTC. Encoded protein: CASTQQGGNYGYTF.

This clonotype was observed once. The J gene is TRBJ1-1, the V gene TRBV6-1; D unresolved. Trimming removed 5 bases from V and 5 bases from J, with 12 bases in between. The CDR3 loop spans 13 amino acids. Per the germline V gene, CDR1 is MNHNS and CDR2 is SASEGT. The CDR3 DNA is TGTGCCAGCAGTAGGATAGGGTTGACTGAAGCTTTCTTT. Its protein product is CASSRIGLTEAFF.

The rearrangement joins TRBV6-5 to TRBJ2-7; D ambiguous. This CDR3 is 11 amino acids long. Trimming left V 1 base short and J 7 bases short, with 5 bases between. Germline V CDR1 and CDR2: MNHEY, SVGAGI. CDR3 DNA sequence: TGTGCCAGCAGTTACTTGGGGGAGCAGTACTTC. It yields the protein CASSYLGEQYF.

This clonotype has a count of ten or more. The rearrangement uses TRBV25-1 and TRBJ2-7; 7 nucleotides agree with TRBD2. Unmatched junction bases numbered 5, after V lost 1 base and J lost 2 bases. The V gene's germline CDR1 is MGHDK and CDR2 SYGVNS. The CDR3 is made up of 15 amino acids. In DNA, the CDR3 is TGTGCCAGCAGTGAATTGGGGGGGAACGCCTACGAGCAGTACTTC. It translates to CASSELGGNAYEQYF.

This chain uses TRBV30 with TRBJ2-7; 7 bases match TRBD2. J lost 4 bases, V lost 8 bases, and 5 bases had no gene match. This CDR3 contains 11 residues. The V gene's germline CDR1 is GTSNPN and CDR2 SVGIG (reference sequence). The CDR3 DNA follows: TGTGCCGGAGGGGAGGGTTACGAGCAGTACTTC. Its protein product is CAGGEGYEQYF.

This clonotype has ten or more counts. This chain links TRBV6-1 with TRBJ2-5; 10 nucleotides agree with TRBD1. CDR1 MNHNS and CDR2 SASEGT come from the germline V gene. After removal of 4 bases from V and 6 bases from J, the junction contained 2 bases not matched to a gene. The CDR3 length is 13 residues. CDR3 bases: TGTGCCAGCAGTGGGACAGGGGGACAGACCCAGTACTTC. Translated: CASSGTGGQTQYF.

This clonotype occurred a few times. The chain is built from TRBV12-3 or TRBV12-4 and TRBJ2-2, with D possibly matching TRBD1 (5 bases). Trimming cost V 3 bases and J 1 base, with 9 bases left between them. The CDR3 has 15 residues. The CDR3 sequence is CASSLTARNTGELFF. In DNA form, the CDR3 reads TGTGCCAGCAGTTTGACAGCGAGGAACACCGGGGAGCTGTTTTTT.

This clonotype was seen ten or more times. V usage is TRBV7-9 and J usage is TRBJ1-6; D is ambiguous. Germline CDR1 and CDR2: SEHNR and FQNEAQ (reference sequence). Trimming removed 5 bases at V and 7 bases at J, with 15 bases between. The CDR3 has 15 residues. This CDR3 is CASSTAAAGNSPLHF. Written as DNA, the CDR3 is TGTGCCAGCAGCACTGCTGCGGCGGGGAATTCACCCCTCCACTTT.

This clonotype came up many times. The J gene is TRBJ1-2, the V gene TRBV20-1, with 7 bases that match TRBD1. The V gene end was trimmed by 5 bases and the J gene end by 3 bases; junction bases not matched to a gene: 9. Looked up from germline, CDR1 is DFQATT and CDR2 is SNEGSKA (reference sequence). This CDR3 contains 14 residues. The CDR3, as DNA: TGCAGTGCTTGCCGGGACAGCGATTACTATGGCTACACCTTC. Amino acid sequence: CSACRDSDYYGYTF.